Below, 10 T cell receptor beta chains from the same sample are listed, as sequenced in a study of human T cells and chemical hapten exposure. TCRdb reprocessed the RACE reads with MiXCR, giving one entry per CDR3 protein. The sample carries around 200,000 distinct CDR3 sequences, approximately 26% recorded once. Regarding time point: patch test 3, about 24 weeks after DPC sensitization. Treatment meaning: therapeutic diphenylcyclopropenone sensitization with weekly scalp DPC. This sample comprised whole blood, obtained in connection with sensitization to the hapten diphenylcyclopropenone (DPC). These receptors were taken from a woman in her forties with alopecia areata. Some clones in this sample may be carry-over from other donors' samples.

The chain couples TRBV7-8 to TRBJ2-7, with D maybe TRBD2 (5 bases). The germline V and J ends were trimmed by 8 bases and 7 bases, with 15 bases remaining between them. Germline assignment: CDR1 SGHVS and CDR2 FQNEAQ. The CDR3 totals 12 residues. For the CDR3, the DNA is TGTGCCAGCTCTAGGCCCCCGGGGGAGCAGTACTTC. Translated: CASSRPPGEQYF.

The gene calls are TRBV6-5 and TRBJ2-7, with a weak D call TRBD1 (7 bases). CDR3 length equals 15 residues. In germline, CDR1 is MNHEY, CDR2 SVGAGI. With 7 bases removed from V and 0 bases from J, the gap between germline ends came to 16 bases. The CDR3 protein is CASKKRGDSSYEQYF. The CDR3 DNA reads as TGTGCCAGCAAAAAAAGGGGGGACAGCTCCTACGAGCAGTACTTC.

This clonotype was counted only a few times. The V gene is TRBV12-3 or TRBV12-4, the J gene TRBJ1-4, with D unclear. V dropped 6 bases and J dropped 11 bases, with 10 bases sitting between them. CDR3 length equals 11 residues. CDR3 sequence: CASSSRGKLFF. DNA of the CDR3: TGTGCCAGCAGCTCCCGTGGGAAACTGTTTTTT.

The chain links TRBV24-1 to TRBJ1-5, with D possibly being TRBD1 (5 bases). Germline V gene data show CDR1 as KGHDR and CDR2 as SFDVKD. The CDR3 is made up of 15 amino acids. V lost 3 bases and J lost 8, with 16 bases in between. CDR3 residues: CATSDPWEGLEPQHF. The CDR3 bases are TGTGCCACCAGTGATCCTTGGGAGGGGTTGGAGCCCCAGCATTTT.

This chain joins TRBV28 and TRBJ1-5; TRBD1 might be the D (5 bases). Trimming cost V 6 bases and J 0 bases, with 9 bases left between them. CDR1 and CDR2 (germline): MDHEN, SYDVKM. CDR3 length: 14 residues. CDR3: CASRPRVSNQPQHF. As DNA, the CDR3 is TGTGCCAGCAGACCCAGGGTTAGCAATCAGCCCCAGCATTTT.

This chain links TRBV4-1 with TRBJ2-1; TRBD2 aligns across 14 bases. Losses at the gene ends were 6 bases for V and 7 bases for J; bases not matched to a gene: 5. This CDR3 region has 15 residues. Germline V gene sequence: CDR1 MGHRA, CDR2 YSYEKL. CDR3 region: CASRPTSGRGNEQFF. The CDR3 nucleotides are TGCGCCAGCAGGCCGACTAGCGGGAGGGGGAATGAGCAGTTCTTC.

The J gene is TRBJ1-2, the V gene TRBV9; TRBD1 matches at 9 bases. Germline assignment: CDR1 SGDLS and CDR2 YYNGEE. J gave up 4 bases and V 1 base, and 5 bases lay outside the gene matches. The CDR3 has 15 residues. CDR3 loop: CASSVTGGGGYGYTF. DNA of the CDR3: TGTGCCAGCAGCGTAACAGGGGGCGGAGGCTATGGCTACACCTTC.

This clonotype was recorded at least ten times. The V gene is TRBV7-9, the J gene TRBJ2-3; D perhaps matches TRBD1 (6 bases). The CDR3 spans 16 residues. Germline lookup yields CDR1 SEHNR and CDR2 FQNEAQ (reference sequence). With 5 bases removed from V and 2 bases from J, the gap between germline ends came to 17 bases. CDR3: CASSINSGVATDTQYF. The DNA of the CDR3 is TGTGCCAGCAGCATAAACTCAGGGGTAGCCACAGATACGCAGTATTTT. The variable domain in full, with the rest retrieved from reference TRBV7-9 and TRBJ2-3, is DTGVSQNPRHKITKRGQNVTFRCDPISEHNRLYWYRQTLGQGPEFLTYFQNEAQLEKSRLLSDRFSAERPKGSFSTLEIQRTEQGDSAMYLCASSINSGVATDTQYFGPGTRLTVL.

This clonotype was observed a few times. The CDR3 DNA reads TGTGCCAGCAGTTTTCAGGGGGGCAGAAACATTCAGTACTTC. Amino acid sequence: CASSFQGGRNIQYF. The chain carries TRBV27 and TRBJ2-4; tentative D call: TRBD1 (7 bases). The CDR3 contains 14 residues. V was pared by 3 bases and J by 6 bases, with 12 bases between. The germline CDR1 and CDR2 sequences are MNHEY and SMNVEV (reference sequence).

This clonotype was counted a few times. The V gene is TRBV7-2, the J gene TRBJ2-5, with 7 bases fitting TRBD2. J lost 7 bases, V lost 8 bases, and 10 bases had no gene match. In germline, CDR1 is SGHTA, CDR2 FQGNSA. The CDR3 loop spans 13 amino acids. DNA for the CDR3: TGTGCCAGCGGGGGGAGGGCCGGCGGGACCCAGTACTTC. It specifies CASGGRAGGTQYF.